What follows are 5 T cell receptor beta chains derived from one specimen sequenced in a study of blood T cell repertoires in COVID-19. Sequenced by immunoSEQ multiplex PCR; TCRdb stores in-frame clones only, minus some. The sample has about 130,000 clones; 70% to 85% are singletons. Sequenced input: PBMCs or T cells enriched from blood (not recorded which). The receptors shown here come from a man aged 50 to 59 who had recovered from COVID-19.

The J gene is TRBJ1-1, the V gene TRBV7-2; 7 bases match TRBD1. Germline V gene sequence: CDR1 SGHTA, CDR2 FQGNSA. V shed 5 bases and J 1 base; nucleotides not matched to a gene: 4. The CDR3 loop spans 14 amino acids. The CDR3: CASSPSGGNTEAFF. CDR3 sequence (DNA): TGTGCCAGCAGCCCATCAGGGGGGAACACTGAAGCTTTCTTT.

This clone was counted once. CDR3 nucleotides: TGTGCCAGCAGTTGGACAGGCCAAGAGACCCAGTACTTC. Its protein is CASSWTGQETQYF. J is TRBJ2-5 and V is TRBV12-3 or TRBV12-4; TRBD1 agrees at 7 bases. V lost 4 bases, J lost 1 base, and 0 bases stayed unmatched. CDR3 size: 13 residues.

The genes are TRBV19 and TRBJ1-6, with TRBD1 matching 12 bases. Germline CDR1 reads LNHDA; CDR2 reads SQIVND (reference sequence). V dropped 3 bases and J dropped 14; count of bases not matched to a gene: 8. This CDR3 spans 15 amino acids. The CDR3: CASSIKGQGAVTLHF. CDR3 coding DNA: TGTGCCAGTAGTATCAAGGGACAGGGGGCCGTCACCCTCCACTTT.

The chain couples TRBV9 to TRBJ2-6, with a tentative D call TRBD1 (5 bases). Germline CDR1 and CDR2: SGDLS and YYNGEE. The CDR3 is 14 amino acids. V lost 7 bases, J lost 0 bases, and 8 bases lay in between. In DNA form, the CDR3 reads TGTGCCAGCGGACAAAGCTCTGGGGCCAACGTCCTGACTTTC. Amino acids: CASGQSSGANVLTF.

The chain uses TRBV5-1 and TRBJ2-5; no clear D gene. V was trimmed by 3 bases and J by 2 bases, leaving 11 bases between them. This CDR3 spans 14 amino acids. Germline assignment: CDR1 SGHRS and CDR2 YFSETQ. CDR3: CASSSLTIQETQYF. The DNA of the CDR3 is TGCGCCAGCAGCTCCCTGACAATACAAGAGACCCAGTACTTC.